The clone carrying this T cell receptor (beta chain) was seen at least ten times. Its matching antigen is unknown. RNA transcripts provided the template for amplifying TCR beta CDR3 regions. HTBI primers were employed in first-round RT-PCR, then a second-round multiplex PCR followed. TCRdb reprocessed the multiplex PCR reads via MiXCR and lists one record per CDR3 protein. The sample lists some 520,000 distinct CDR3 sequences, about an eighth occurring once. Ineligible for inclusion were patients with other autoimmune diseases, uncontrolled infections, pregnancy or lactation. Clinical symptoms, serum thyroxine, TRAb, thyroid ultrasound and orbital computed tomography formed the basis of diagnosis. This specimen belongs to a study of Graves' ophthalmopathy and Graves' hyperthyroidism. Regarding the study as a whole: Among expanded thyroid clonotypes above 0.001 frequency, most also occurred in blood. Sensitivity reached 85% to 90% and specificity roughly 81% for a 13-signature model separating ophthalmopathy from stable hyperthyroidism.

With V trimmed by 3 bases and J by 1 base, 4 bases remained unmatched. Germline values: CDR1 ENHRY, CDR2 SYGVKD. The CDR3 is made up of 15 amino acids. The sample taken for sequencing was blood. The rearrangement links TRBV10-3 to TRBJ2-7; TRBD2 matches 9 bases. The TCR sequence derives from a woman in her 30s with Graves' ophthalmopathy. CDR3 bases: TGTGCCATCAGTGACGGGACTAGCAATTCCTACGAGCAGTACTTC. This codes for CAISDGTSNSYEQYF.